A selection of T cell receptor beta chains follows, all from one sample in a study of Tregs in tolerant kidney transplant recipients. Measured with immunoSEQ multiplex PCR; TCRdb has only the in-frame clones, and not every one. The sample lists some 100,000 clones, about 91% seen once, with around 0.6% in the top ten. Sequenced material: CD4+ T cells from blood. The receptor set was obtained from a human donor in good health. The conserved cysteine and the conserved F or W are not part of the CDR3 here.

v_call: TRBV7-9; j_call: TRBJ1-2; cdr3_aa: ASSLVTGGSRGYT
v_call: TRBV5-8; j_call: TRBJ2-1; cdr3_aa: ASSFFGLAGGHSSYNEQF
v_call: TRBV27; j_call: TRBJ2-7; cdr3_aa: ASSSMGTGAYEQY
v_call: TRBV4-1; j_call: TRBJ2-2; cdr3_aa: ASKRGQGGTGELF
v_call: TRBV5-1; j_call: TRBJ2-7; cdr3_aa: ASSLDRSITYEQY
v_call: TRBV6-5; j_call: TRBJ2-7; cdr3_aa: ASSTGTYEQY
v_call: TRBV13; j_call: TRBJ2-7; cdr3_aa: ASSLRVRGFHEQY
v_call: TRBV2; j_call: TRBJ2-3; cdr3_aa: ASPGQGSTDTQY
v_call: TRBV19; j_call: TRBJ1-2; cdr3_aa: ASSPWDRDGYT
v_call: TRBV12-5; j_call: TRBJ2-5; cdr3_aa: ASGRRLAGEETQY
v_call: TRBV4-2; j_call: TRBJ2-1; cdr3_aa: ASRMGLAGPYEQF
v_call: TRBV5-6; j_call: TRBJ2-3; cdr3_aa: ASSAGQGRLAGLTDTQY
v_call: TRBV7-9; j_call: TRBJ1-1; cdr3_aa: ASSRGRGNTEAF
v_call: TRBV7-2; j_call: TRBJ2-3; cdr3_aa: ASSEQGTSTDTQY
v_call: TRBV30; j_call: TRBJ2-3; cdr3_aa: AWSRMQEDTQY
v_call: TRBV4-2; j_call: TRBJ2-3; cdr3_aa: ASSQALARDTQY
v_call: TRBV5-8; j_call: TRBJ2-7; cdr3_aa: ASSSHSYEQY
v_call: TRBV2; j_call: TRBJ1-6; cdr3_aa: ASSDGGPYNSPLH
v_call: TRBV5-1; j_call: TRBJ2-5; cdr3_aa: ASSLSPGTQETQY
v_call: TRBV18; j_call: TRBJ2-5; cdr3_aa: ASSPSSGGIQETQY
v_call: TRBV5-1; j_call: TRBJ1-2; cdr3_aa: ASSLRAPDYGYT
v_call: TRBV5-1; j_call: TRBJ2-3; cdr3_aa: ASRLTTDTQY
v_call: TRBV11-3; j_call: TRBJ1-1; cdr3_aa: ASSLDSENTEAF